Detailed here is one T cell receptor beta chain. The target antigen is unknown. V dropped 0 bases and J dropped 2 bases, with 11 bases sitting between them. The CDR3 runs to 15 residues. Germline CDR1 reads LGHNA; CDR2 reads YSLEER. TCR beta libraries were built with iRepertoire HTBI primers and Arm-PCR of CDR3 regions. MiXCR, run by TCRdb on the multiplex PCR reads, gives a single entry per CDR3 protein. Of 250,000 to 300,000 distinct CDR3 sequences in the sample, roughly a fifth were seen once. The data originate from a study of regulatory T cells in long-lasting Graves disease. Overall study results and limits: TRBV28, TRBJ1-2 and TRBJ2-5 emerged as the favored segments in persistent disease.

Time point described: persistent/refractory GD, antithyroid drugs over 5 years with positive TRAb. Scientists built the TCR library using RNA that was extracted from PBMCs. The sample was peripheral blood mononuclear cells (PBMCs), taken when the disease was refractory, from a patient treated with antithyroid drugs. The chain links TRBV4-3 to TRBJ2-7; D remains ambiguous. The clonotype originates from a female donor with Graves disease. In nucleotides, the CDR3 is TGCGCCAGCAGCCAAGATAAAACGAACGCCTACGAGCAGTACTTC. Its protein is CASSQDKTNAYEQYF.